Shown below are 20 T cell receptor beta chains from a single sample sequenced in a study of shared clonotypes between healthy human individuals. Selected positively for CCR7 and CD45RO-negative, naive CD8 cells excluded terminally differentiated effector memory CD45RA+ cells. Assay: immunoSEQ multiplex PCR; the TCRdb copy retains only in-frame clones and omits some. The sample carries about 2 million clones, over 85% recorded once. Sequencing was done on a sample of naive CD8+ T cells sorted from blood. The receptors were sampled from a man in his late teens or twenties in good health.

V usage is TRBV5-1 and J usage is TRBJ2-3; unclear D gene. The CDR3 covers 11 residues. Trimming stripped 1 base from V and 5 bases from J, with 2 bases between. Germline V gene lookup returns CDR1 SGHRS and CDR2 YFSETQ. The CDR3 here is CASSLLDTQYF. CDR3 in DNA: TGCGCCAGCAGCTTGTTAGATACGCAGTATTTT.

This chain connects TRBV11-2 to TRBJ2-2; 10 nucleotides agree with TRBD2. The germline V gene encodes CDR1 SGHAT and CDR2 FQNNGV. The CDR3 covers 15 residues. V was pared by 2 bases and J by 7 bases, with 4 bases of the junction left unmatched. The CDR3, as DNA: TGTGCCAGCAGCTTAATAGCGGGAGGTGTCGGGGAGCTGTTTTTT. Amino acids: CASSLIAGGVGELFF.

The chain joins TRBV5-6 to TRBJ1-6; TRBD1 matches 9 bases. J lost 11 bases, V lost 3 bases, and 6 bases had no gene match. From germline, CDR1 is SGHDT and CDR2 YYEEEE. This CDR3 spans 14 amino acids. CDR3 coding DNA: TGTGCCAGCAGCTGGGACAGGGACTTGACACCCCTCCACTTT. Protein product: CASSWDRDLTPLHF.

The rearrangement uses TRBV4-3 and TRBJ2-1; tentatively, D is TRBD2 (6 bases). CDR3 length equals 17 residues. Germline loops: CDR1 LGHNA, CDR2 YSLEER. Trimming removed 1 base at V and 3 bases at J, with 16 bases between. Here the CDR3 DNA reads TGCGCCAGCAGCCAAGGATTAGGGCAGGGACTCTACAATGAGCAGTTCTTC. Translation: CASSQGLGQGLYNEQFF.

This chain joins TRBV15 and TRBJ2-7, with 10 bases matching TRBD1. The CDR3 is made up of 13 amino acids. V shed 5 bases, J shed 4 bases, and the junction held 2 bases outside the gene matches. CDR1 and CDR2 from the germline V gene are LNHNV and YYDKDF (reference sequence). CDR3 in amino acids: CATSGQGDYEQYF. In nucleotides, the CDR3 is TGTGCCACCAGCGGACAGGGGGATTACGAGCAGTACTTC.

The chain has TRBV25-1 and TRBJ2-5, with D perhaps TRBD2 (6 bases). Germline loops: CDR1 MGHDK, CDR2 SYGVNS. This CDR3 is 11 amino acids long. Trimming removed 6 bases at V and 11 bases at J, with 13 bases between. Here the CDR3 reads CASSTPGLQYF. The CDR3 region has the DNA TGTGCCAGCAGCACCCCGGGACTTCAGTACTTC.

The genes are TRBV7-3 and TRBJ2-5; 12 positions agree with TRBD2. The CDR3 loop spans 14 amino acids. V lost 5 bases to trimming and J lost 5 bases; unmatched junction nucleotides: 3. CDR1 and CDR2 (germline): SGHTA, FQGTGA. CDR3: CASSASGGEETQYF. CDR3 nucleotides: TGTGCCAGCAGCGCTAGCGGGGGGGAGGAGACCCAGTACTTC.

DNA of the CDR3: TGTGCCAGCAGCCCAGCGGGGGACAGAGAAAACATTCAGTACTTC. Translated, it gives CASSPAGDRENIQYF. The rearrangement joins TRBV7-9 to TRBJ2-4; TRBD2 is a possible D gene (8 bases). Trimming cost V 5 bases and J 5 bases, with 16 bases left between them. The CDR3 is 15 amino acids. The germline V gene has CDR1 SEHNR and CDR2 FQNEAQ (reference sequence). Full variable domain (rest looked up from reference TRBV7-9 and TRBJ2-4): DTGVSQNPRHKITKRGQNVTFRCDPISEHNRLYWYRQTLGQGPEFLTYFQNEAQLEKSRLLSDRFSAERPKGSFSTLEIQRTEQGDSAMYLCASSPAGDRENIQYFGAGTRLSVL.

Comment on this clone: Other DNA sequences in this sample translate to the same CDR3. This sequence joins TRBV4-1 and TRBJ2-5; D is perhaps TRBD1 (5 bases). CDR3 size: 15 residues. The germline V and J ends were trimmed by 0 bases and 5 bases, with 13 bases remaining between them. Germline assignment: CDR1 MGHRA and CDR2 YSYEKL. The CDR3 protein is CASSQDSRVGETQYF. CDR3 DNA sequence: TGCGCCAGCAGCCAAGATAGCAGGGTGGGGGAGACCCAGTACTTC.

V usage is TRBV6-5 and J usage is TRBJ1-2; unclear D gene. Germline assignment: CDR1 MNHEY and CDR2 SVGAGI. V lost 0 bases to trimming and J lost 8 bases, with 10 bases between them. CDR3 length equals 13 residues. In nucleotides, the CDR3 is TGTGCCAGCAGTTACTCCGAAGCAGGAGGCTACACCTTC. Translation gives CASSYSEAGGYTF.

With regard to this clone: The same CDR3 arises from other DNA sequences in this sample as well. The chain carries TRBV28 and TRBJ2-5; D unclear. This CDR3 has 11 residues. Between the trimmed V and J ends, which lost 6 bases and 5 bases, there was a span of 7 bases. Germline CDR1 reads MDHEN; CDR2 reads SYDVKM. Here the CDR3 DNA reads TGTGCCAGCAGCCCCGGTGAGACCCAGTACTTC. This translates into CASSPGETQYF.

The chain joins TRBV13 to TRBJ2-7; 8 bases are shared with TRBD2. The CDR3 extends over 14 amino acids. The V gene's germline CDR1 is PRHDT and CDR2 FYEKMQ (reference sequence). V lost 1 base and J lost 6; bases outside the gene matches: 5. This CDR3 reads CASSLAERESEQYF. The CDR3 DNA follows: TGTGCCAGCAGCTTAGCCGAGCGGGAGTCCGAGCAGTACTTC.

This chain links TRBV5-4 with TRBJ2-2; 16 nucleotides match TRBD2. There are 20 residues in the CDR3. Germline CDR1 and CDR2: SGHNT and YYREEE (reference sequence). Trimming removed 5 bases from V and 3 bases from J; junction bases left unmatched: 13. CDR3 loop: CASRPRPGLAGGLDTGELFF. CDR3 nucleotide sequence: TGTGCCAGCAGGCCTCGACCGGGACTAGCGGGAGGGTTGGACACCGGGGAGCTGTTTTTT.

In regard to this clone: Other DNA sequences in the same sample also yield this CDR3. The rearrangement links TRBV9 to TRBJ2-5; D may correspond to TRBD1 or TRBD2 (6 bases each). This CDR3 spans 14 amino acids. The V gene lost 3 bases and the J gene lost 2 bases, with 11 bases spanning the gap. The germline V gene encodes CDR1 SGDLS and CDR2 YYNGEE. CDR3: CASSATGLQETQYF. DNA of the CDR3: TGTGCCAGCAGCGCGACAGGACTACAAGAGACCCAGTACTTC.

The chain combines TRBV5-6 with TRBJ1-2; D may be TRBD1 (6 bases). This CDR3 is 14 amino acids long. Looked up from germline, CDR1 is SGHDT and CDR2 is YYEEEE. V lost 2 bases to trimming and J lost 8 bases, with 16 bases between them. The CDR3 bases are TGTGCCAGCAGCTTCCTGACAGGAATCGAGGGCTACACCTTC. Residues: CASSFLTGIEGYTF.

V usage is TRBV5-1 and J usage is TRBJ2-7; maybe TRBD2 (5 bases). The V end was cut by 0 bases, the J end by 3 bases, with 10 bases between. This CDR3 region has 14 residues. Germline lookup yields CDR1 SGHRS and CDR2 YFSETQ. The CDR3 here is CASSLAERNYEQYF. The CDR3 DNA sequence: TGCGCCAGCAGCTTGGCCGAGCGGAACTACGAGCAGTACTTC. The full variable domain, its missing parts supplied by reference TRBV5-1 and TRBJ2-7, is KAGVTQTPRYLIKTRGQQVTLSCSPISGHRSVSWYQQTPGQGLQFLFEYFSETQRNKGNFPGRFSGRQFSNSRSEMNVSTLELGDSALYLCASSLAERNYEQYFGPGTRLTVT.

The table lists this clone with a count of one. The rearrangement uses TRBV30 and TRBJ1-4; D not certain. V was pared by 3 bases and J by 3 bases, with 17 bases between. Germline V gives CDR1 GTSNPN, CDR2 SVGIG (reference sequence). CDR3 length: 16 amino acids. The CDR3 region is CAWSQSAGSSNEKLFF. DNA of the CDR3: TGTGCCTGGAGCCAATCGGCGGGGTCGTCTAATGAAAAACTGTTTTTT.

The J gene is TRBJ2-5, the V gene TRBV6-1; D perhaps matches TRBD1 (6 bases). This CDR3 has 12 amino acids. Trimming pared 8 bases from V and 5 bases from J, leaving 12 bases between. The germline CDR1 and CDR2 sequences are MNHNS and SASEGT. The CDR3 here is CASGDRLETQYF. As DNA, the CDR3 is TGTGCCAGCGGCGACAGGCTGGAGACCCAGTACTTC.

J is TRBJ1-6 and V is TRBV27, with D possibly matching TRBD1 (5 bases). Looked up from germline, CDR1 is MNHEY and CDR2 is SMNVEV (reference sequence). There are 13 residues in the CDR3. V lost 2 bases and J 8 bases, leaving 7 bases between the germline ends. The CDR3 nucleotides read TGTGCCAGCAGTTTACGACAGTATTCACCCCTCCACTTT. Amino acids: CASSLRQYSPLHF.

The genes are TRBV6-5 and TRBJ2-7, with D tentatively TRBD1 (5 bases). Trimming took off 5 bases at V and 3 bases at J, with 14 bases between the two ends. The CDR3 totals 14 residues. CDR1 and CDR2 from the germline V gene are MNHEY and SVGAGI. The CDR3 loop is CASSTQVGDYEQYF. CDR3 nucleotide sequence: TGTGCCAGCAGTACACAGGTTGGGGACTACGAGCAGTACTTC.